This T cell receptor (beta chain) was captured by sequencing in a study of blood T cell repertoires in COVID-19. This table comes from immunoSEQ multiplex PCR, and its TCRdb copy is limited to in-frame clones, with some not included. The table lists 200,000 to 250,000 clones, 65% to 85% of them singletons. There are 11 residues in the CDR3. Per the germline V gene, CDR1 is MNHEY and CDR2 is SVGAGI. V lost 2 bases, J lost 10 bases, and 8 bases lay in between. The cohort comprised adults aged 18 to 89 years residing in approximately 25 US areas. The chain is built from TRBV6-5 and TRBJ1-1, with a weak D call TRBD1 (5 bases). Sequenced sample: PBMCs or T cells enriched from blood (not recorded which). This TCR was recovered from a woman aged 55-70 years who had recovered from COVID-19. Here the CDR3 reads CASSYQGGAFF. In nucleotides, the CDR3 is TGTGCCAGCAGTTACCAGGGTGGAGCTTTCTTT.